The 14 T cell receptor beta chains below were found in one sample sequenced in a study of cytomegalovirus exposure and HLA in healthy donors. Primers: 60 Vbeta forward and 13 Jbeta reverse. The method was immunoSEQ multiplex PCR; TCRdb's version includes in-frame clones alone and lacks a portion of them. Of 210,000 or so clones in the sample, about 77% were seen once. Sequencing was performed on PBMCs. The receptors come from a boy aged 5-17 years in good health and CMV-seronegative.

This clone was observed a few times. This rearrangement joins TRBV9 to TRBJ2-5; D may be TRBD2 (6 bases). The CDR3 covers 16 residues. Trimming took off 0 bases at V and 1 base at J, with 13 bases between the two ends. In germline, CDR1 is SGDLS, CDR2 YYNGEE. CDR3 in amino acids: CASSVGAGGPQETQYF. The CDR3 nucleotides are TGTGCCAGCAGCGTAGGAGCGGGTGGCCCCCAAGAGACCCAGTACTTC.

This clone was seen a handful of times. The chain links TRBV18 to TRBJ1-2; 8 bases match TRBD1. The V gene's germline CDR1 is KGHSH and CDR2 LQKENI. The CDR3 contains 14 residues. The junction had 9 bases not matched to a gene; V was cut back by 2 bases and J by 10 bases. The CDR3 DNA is TGTGCCAGCTCACCAGTGGGACAGGAATCCCTCTACACCTTC. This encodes CASSPVGQESLYTF.

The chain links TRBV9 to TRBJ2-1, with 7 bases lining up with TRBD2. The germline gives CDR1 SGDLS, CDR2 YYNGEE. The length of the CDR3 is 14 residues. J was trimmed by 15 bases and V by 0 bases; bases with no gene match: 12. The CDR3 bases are TGTGCCAGCAGCGTAGACTCTAGTACTAGCGTTAGGTTCTTC. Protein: CASSVDSSTSVRFF. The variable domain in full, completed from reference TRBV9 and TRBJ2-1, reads DSGVTQTPKHLITATGQRVTLRCSPRSGDLSVYWYQQSLDQGLQFLIQYYNGEERAKGNILERFSAQQFPDLHSELNLSSLELGDSALYFCASSVDSSTSVRFFGPGTRLTVL.

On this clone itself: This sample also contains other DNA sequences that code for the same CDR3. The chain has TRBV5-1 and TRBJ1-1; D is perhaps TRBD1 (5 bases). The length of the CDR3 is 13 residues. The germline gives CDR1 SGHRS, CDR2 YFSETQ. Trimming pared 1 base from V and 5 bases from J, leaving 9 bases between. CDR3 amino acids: CASSLQGETEAFF. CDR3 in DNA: TGCGCCAGCAGCTTGCAGGGTGAGACTGAAGCTTTCTTT.

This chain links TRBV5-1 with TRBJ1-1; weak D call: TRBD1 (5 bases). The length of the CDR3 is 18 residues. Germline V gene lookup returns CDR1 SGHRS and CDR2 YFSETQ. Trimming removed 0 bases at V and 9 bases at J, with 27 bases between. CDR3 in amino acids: CASSLGPPGGVGEYQAFF. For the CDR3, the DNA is TGCGCCAGCAGCTTGGGCCCCCCGGGGGGGGTTGGGGAGTATCAAGCTTTCTTT.

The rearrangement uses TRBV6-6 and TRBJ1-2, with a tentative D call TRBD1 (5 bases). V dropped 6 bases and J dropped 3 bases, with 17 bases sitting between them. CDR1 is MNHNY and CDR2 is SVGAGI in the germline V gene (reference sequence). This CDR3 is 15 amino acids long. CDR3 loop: CASSGDFRADYGYTF. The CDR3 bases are TGTGCCAGCAGCGGGGACTTTCGAGCTGACTATGGCTACACCTTC.

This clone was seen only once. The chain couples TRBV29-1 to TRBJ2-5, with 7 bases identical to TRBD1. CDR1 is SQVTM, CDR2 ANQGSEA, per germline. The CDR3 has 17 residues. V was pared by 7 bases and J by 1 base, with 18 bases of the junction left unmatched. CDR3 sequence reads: CSAPEGQPLYLQETQYF. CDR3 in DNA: TGCAGCGCCCCCGAGGGACAGCCTCTTTACCTCCAAGAGACCCAGTACTTC.

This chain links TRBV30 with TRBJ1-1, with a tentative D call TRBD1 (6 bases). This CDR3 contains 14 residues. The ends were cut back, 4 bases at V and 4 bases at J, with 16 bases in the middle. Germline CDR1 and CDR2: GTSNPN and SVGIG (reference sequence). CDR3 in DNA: TGTGCCTGGACCAGGGACATTCGCGGCACTGAAGCTTTCTTT. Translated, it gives CAWTRDIRGTEAFF. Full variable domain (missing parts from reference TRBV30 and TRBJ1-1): SQTIHQWPATLVQPVGSPLSLECTVEGTSNPNLYWYRQAAGRGLQLLFYSVGIGQISSEVPQNLSASRPQDRQFILSSKKLLLSDSGFYLCAWTRDIRGTEAFFGQGTRLTVV.

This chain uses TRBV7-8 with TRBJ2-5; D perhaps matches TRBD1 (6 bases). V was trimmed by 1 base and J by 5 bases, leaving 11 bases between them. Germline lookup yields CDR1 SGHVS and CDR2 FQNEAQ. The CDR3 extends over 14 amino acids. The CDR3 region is CASSLVQGLETQYF. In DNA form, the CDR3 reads TGTGCCAGCAGCTTAGTCCAGGGGCTGGAGACCCAGTACTTC. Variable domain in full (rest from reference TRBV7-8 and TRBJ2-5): GAGVSQSPRYKVAKRGQDVALRCDPISGHVSLFWYQQALGQGPEFLTYFQNEAQLDKSGLPSDRFFAERPEGSVSTLKIQRTQQEDSAVYLCASSLVQGLETQYFGPGTRLLVL.

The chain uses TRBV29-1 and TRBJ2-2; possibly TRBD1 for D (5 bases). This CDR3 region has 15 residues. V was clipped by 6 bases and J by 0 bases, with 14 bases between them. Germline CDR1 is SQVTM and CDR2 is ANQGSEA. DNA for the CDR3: TGCAGCGTCAAGGGGCGGACCGCGAACACCGGGGAGCTGTTTTTT. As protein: CSVKGRTANTGELFF.

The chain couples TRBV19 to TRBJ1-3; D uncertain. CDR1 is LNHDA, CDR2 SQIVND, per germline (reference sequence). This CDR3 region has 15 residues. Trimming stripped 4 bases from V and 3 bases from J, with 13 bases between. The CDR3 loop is CASSTGRQGGNTIYF. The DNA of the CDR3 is TGTGCCAGTAGTACCGGGAGACAAGGTGGAAACACCATATATTTT.

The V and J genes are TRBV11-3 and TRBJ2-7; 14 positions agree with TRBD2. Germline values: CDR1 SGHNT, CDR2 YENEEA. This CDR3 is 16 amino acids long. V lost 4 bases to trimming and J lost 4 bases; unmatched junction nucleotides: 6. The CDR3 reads CASSSRLAGGGYEQYF. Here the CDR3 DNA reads TGTGCCAGCAGCTCCAGACTAGCGGGAGGGGGATACGAGCAGTACTTC.

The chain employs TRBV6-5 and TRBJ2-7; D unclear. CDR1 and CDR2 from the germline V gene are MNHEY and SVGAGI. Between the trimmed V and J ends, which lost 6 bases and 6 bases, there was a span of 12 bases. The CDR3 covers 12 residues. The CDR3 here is CASRTSSGEQYF. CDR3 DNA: TGTGCCAGCAGGACGTCATCGGGCGAGCAGTACTTC.

The CDR3 nucleotides read TGTGCCACGAAACGGACAGGTCAAGGCTACACCTTC. Residues: CATKRTGQGYTF. The chain carries TRBV10-3 and TRBJ1-2; 7 nucleotides line up with TRBD1. Germline lookup yields CDR1 ENHRY and CDR2 SYGVKD. With V trimmed by 10 bases and J by 8 bases, 10 bases remained unmatched. The CDR3 length is 12 residues.